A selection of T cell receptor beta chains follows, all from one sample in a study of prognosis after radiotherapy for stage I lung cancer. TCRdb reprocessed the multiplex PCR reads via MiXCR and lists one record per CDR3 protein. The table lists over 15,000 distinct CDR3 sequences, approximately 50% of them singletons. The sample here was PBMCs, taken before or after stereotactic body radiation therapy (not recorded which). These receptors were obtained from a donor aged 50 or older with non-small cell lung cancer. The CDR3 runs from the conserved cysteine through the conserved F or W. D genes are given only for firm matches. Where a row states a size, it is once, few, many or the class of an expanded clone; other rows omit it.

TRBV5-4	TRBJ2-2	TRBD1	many	TGTGCCAGCAGCAAATATCAGGGGGTAGGAACCGGGGAGCTGTTTTTT	CASSKYQGVGTGELFF
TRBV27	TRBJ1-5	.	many	TGTGCCAGCAGTTTAGGCTACAATCAGCCCCAGCATTTT	CASSLGYNQPQHF
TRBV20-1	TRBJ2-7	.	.	TGCAGTGCTTATTCCGGGATTTCCTACGAGCAGTACTTC	CSAYSGISYEQYF
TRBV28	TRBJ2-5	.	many	TGTGCCAGCAGGGTTAGCGAGACCCAGTACTTC	CASRVSETQYF
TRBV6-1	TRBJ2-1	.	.	TGTGCCAGCAGCCCCCAGGGCCTTGAGCAGTTCTTC	CASSPQGLEQFF
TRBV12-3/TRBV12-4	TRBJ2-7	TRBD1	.	TGTGCCAGCAGTCTCGCGGTACAGGGGGACGAGCAGTACTTC	CASSLAVQGDEQYF
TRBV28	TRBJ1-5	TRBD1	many	TGTGCCAGCAGCTATCCCGGACAGGGTACTTCCTTTGCCCAGCATTTT	CASSYPGQGTSFAQHF
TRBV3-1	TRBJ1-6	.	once	TGTGCCAGCAGCCTCCGTAATTCACCCCTCCACTTT	CASSLRNSPLHF
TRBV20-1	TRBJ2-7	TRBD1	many	TGCAGTGCTAGAGATTGGGACAGGGTTTACGAGCAGTACTTC	CSARDWDRVYEQYF
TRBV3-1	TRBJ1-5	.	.	TGTGCCAGCAGCCAAGCAGGGAGGGGGCAGCCCCAGCATTTT	CASSQAGRGQPQHF
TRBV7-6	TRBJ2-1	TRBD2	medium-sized	TGTGCCAGCAGCTTTTCGGGAGGGCCGATGGGTGAGCAGTTCTTC	CASSFSGGPMGEQFF
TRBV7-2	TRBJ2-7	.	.	TGTGCCAGCAGCGATCGTTATGGGTCCTACGAGCAGTACTTC	CASSDRYGSYEQYF
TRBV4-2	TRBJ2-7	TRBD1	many	TGTGCCAGCAGCCAAGGGACAGGGCGTGAGCAGTACTTC	CASSQGTGREQYF
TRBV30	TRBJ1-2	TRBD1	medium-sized	TGTGCCTGGAATACAGGGGCGAACTATGGCTACACCTTC	CAWNTGANYGYTF
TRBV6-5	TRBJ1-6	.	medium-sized	TGTGCCAGCAGTTACAAAGTGGATTCACCCCTCCACTTT	CASSYKVDSPLHF
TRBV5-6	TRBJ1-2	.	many	TGTGCCAGCAGCTTCAATACAGCTGGCTACACCTTC	CASSFNTAGYTF
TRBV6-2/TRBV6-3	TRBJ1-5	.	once	TGTGCCAGCAGTTACCTGGACGATTACTATACTCAGCCCCAGCATTTT	CASSYLDDYYTQPQHF
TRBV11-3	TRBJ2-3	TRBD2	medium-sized	TGTGCCAGCAGCCCCCGACTAGCAGGCACAGATACGCAGTATTTT	CASSPRLAGTDTQYF
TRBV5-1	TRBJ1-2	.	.	TGCGCCAGCAGCTTGATGTACGGAGCTAATGTCTACACCTTC	CASSLMYGANVYTF
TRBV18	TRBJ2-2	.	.	TGTGCCAACTCACCGGTACTAAGAAGTCAATGGCCTTCCGCCGGGGAGCTGTTTTTT	CANSPVLRSQWPSAGELFF
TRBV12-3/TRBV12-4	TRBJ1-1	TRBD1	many	TGTGCCAGCAGTCAGGGGGCCGAAGCTTTCTTT	CASSQGAEAFF
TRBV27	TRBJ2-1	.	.	TGTGCCAGCAAAACCACAGGGTGGTTCGATGAGCAGTTCTTC	CASKTTGWFDEQFF
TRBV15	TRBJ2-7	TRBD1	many	TGTGCCACCGGGACAGGAACCTACGAGCAGTACTTC	CATGTGTYEQYF
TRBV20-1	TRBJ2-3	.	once	TGCAGTGCTAGGGCGAGAGTGGGCACAGATACGCAGTATTTT	CSARARVGTDTQYF
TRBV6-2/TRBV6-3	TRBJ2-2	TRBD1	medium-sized	TGTGCCAGCAGTCTAACGGACAGGGGGCACGGGGAGCTGTTTTTT	CASSLTDRGHGELFF
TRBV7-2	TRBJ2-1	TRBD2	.	TGTGCCAGCAGGATGACTAGCGTCTCCTACAATGAGCAGTTCTTC	CASRMTSVSYNEQFF
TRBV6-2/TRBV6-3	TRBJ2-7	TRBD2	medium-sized	TGTGCCAGCAGTGATGGACTGAATCTTAGCGGGAGGAGGAAGCAGTACTTC	CASSDGLNLSGRRKQYF
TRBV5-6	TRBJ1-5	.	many	TGTGCCAGCAGCCTTAAGAATGGCAATCAGCCCCAGCATTTT	CASSLKNGNQPQHF
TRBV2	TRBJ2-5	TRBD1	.	TGTGCCAGCACAGGAAAGGGGGCGGAGACCAAGTACTTC	CASTGKGAETKYF
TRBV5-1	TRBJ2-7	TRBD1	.	TGCGCCAGCAGCCTCGGGACAGGGACGTACGAGCAGTACTTC	CASSLGTGTYEQYF
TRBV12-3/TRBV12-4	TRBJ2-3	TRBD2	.	TGTGCCAGCAGTCGTAGCGGGAACACAGATACGCAGTATTTT	CASSRSGNTDTQYF
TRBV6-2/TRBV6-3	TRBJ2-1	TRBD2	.	TGTGCCAGCAGTACGCCGGCACTAGCGGTCAATGAGCAGTTCTTC	CASSTPALAVNEQFF
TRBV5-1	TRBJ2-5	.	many	TGCGCCAGCAGCTTGGGCAGGGGAGAGACCCAGTACTTC	CASSLGRGETQYF
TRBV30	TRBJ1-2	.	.	TGTGCCTGGAGTGCCTGGGGGACCGGGGCTTCGGTCTATGGCTACACCTTC	CAWSAWGTGASVYGYTF
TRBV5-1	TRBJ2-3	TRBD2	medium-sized	TGTGCCAGCAGCCCGTTGACTAGCGGGAACACAGATACGCAGTATTTT	CASSPLTSGNTDTQYF
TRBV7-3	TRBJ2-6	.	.	TGTGCCGGCAGCTTACAGGTGGCGAAGTCTGGGGCCAACGTCCTGACTTTC	CAGSLQVAKSGANVLTF
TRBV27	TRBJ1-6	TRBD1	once	TGTGCCAGCACAGCCTCGGACAGGGGGCGTTCACCCCTCCACTTT	CASTASDRGRSPLHF
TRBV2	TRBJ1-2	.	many	TGTGCCAGCAGTGAAACAGGGAACTATGGCTACACCTTC	CASSETGNYGYTF
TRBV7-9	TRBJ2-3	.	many	TGTGCCAGCAGCCGCACAGATACGCAGTATTTT	CASSRTDTQYF
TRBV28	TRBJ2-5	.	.	TGTGCCAGCAGCCCACGGACAGCACAAGAGACCCAGTACTTC	CASSPRTAQETQYF
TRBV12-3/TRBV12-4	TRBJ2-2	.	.	TGTGCCAGCACCCCTGGTGAGTCCCTCGGGGAGCTGTTTTTT	CASTPGESLGELFF
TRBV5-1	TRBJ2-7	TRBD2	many	TGCGCCAGCAGCCTCCAGACTAGCGGCCCCTACGAGCAGTACTTC	CASSLQTSGPYEQYF
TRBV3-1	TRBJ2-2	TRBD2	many	TGTGCCAGCAGCCAAAAAGCGGGGTGGAACACCGGGGAGCTGTTTTTT	CASSQKAGWNTGELFF
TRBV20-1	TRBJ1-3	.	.	TGCAGTGCCGGTGGGGGAAACACCATATATTTT	CSAGGGNTIYF
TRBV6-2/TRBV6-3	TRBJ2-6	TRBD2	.	TGTGCCAGCATTTACGCGGGACTAGCGGGAGTGAGTGCCGGGGCCAACGTCCTGACTTTC	CASIYAGLAGVSAGANVLTF
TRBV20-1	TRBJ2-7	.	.	TGCAGTGCTACCCATGGGCACCGGATCGACGAGCAGTACTTC	CSATHGHRIDEQYF
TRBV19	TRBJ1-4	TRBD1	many	TGTGCCAGTAGCACCGACGACAGGGGAAAACTGTTTTTT	CASSTDDRGKLFF
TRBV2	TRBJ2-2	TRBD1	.	TGTGCCAGTAGGGCCAGGACAGGGGGCGCCGGGGAGCTGTTTTTT	CASRARTGGAGELFF
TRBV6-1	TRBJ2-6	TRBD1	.	TGTGCCAGCAGTGAAACCCCTACCATGACAGGGGGAGAGTCTGGGGCCAACGTCCTGACTTTC	CASSETPTMTGGESGANVLTF
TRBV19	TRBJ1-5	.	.	TGTGCCAGTAGTACAGATCAGTATCAGCCCCAGCATTTT	CASSTDQYQPQHF
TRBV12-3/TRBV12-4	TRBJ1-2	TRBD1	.	TGTGCCAGCAGCCGGACAGGGGGCGAATGGTATGGCTACACCTTC	CASSRTGGEWYGYTF